The 25 T cell receptor beta chains presented below share a single source sample, sequenced in a study of blood T cell repertoires in COVID-19. Libraries were prepared by immunoSEQ multiplex PCR; TCRdb keeps only in-frame clonotypes and omits some of them. The sample lists 45,000 to 50,000 clones, approximately 83% occurring once. The sequenced material came from peripheral blood. The receptor set was obtained from a man older than 75 in a cohort sampled during active COVID-19.

This chain links TRBV3-1 (or the pseudogene TRBV3-2) with TRBJ1-6, with D tentatively TRBD1 (6 bases). CDR1 and CDR2 from the germline V gene are LGHDT and YNNKEL (reference sequence). The ends were cut back, 1 base at V and 10 bases at J, with 11 bases in the middle. The CDR3 consists of 14 residues. The CDR3 sequence is CASSQVQGESPLHF. DNA of the CDR3: TGTGCCAGCAGCCAAGTACAGGGTGAGTCACCCCTCCACTTT.

V and J are TRBV29-1 and TRBJ2-5; TRBD1 might be the D (5 bases). The CDR3 has 11 amino acids. Per germline, CDR1 SQVTM and CDR2 ANQGSEA. The CDR3 sequence is CSNFQGMTQYF. The CDR3 nucleotides read TGCAGTAACTTCCAGGGAATGACCCAGTACTTC.

The chain has TRBV7-8 and TRBJ1-4; D ambiguous. Germline V lookup: CDR1 SGHVS, CDR2 FQNEAQ. This CDR3 contains 18 residues. V was clipped by 5 bases and J by 7 bases, with 26 bases between them. The CDR3 DNA reads TGTGCCAGCAGCCACTCCCCGGAGAGTTTTGGTTCTGGTGAAAAACTGTTTTTT. Encoded protein: CASSHSPESFGSGEKLFF.

This sequence joins TRBV11-3 and TRBJ2-7; TRBD1 matches at 9 bases. CDR3 size: 14 residues. Germline V gene data show CDR1 as SGHNT and CDR2 as YENEEA. The J segment lost 2 bases and the V segment lost 5 bases, leaving 4 bases of the junction unmatched. The CDR3 loop is CASSPGQGPYEQYF. The DNA of the CDR3 is TGTGCCAGCAGCCCTGGACAGGGGCCCTACGAGCAGTACTTC.

This clone was found once. This chain uses TRBV10-3 with TRBJ2-3, with 11 bases matching TRBD1. From germline, CDR1 is ENHRY and CDR2 SYGVKD. Losses at the gene ends were 10 bases for V and 3 bases for J; bases not matched to a gene: 6. The CDR3 is made up of 14 amino acids. The chain's CDR3 is CATWTGGGTDTQYF. The CDR3, as DNA: TGTGCCACCTGGACAGGGGGCGGAACAGATACGCAGTATTTT.

The CDR3 loop reads CASSPTSNRGTGNTIYF. DNA of the CDR3: TGTGCCAGCTCACCGACCTCAAACAGGGGGACTGGAAACACCATATATTTT. The chain employs TRBV18 and TRBJ1-3; TRBD1 matches 8 bases. The germline V gene has CDR1 KGHSH and CDR2 LQKENI. The junction had 9 bases not matched to a gene; V was cut back by 3 bases and J by 2 bases. The CDR3 loop spans 17 amino acids.

The chain employs TRBV9 and TRBJ2-2; D is perhaps TRBD1 (6 bases). CDR1 and CDR2 from the germline V gene are SGDLS and YYNGEE. The CDR3 length is 14 residues. The V gene lost 3 bases and the J gene lost 5 bases, with 11 bases spanning the gap. The CDR3 region is CASSDYRVTGELFF. The CDR3 DNA reads TGTGCCAGCAGCGATTACAGGGTTACCGGGGAGCTGTTTTTT.

This clone was counted only a few times. The J gene is TRBJ2-1, the V gene TRBV9; 9 nucleotides match TRBD2. V lost 3 bases and J lost 8; bases outside the gene matches: 9. The germline gives CDR1 SGDLS, CDR2 YYNGEE. The CDR3 runs 15 residues. CDR3 nucleotides: TGTGCCAGCAGCGGTAGCGGGGGCACAGGGGATGAGCAGTTCTTC. Amino acids: CASSGSGGTGDEQFF.

The chain is built from TRBV13 and TRBJ1-5; the D gene is possibly TRBD1 (5 bases). CDR3 length: 17 residues. Germline-derived CDR1 and CDR2 are PRHDT and FYEKMQ (reference sequence). V was trimmed by 5 bases and J by 3 bases, leaving 20 bases between them. The CDR3 protein is CASSPSRGGGDNQPQHF. CDR3 nucleotide sequence: TGTGCCAGCAGCCCCAGTCGGGGGGGTGGGGACAATCAGCCCCAGCATTTT.

The chain employs TRBV7-2 and TRBJ2-5, with 9 bases fitting TRBD2. The germline CDR1 and CDR2 sequences are SGHTA and FQGNSA. This CDR3 is built from 15 residues. J lost 5 bases, V lost 6 bases, and 10 bases had no gene match. CDR3 amino acids: CASRRRREGTETQYF. In DNA form, the CDR3 reads TGTGCCAGCAGGCGTAGGCGGGAGGGTACGGAGACCCAGTACTTC. The full variable domain, completed using reference TRBV7-2 and TRBJ2-5, is GAGVSQSPSNKVTEKGKDVELRCDPISGHTALYWYRQSLGQGLEFLIYFQGNSAPDKSGLPSDRFSAERTGGSVSTLTIQRTQQEDSAVYLCASRRRREGTETQYFGPGTRLLVL.

J is TRBJ1-6 and V is TRBV5-1, with 9 positions matching TRBD1. CDR3 length equals 14 residues. V was clipped by 3 bases and J by 7 bases; unmatched bases: 2. Per the germline V gene, CDR1 is SGHRS and CDR2 is YFSETQ. CDR3 sequence reads: CASSSGQGNSPLHF. The CDR3 DNA follows: TGCGCCAGCAGCTCGGGACAGGGAAATTCACCCCTCCACTTT.

In this sample, this clone turned up a few times. This chain uses TRBV6-5 with TRBJ2-3, with 8 bases aligning to TRBD2. CDR3 size: 15 residues. Trimming at V came to 6 bases and at J to 2 bases, leaving 7 bases not matched to a gene. In germline, CDR1 is MNHEY, CDR2 SVGAGI. The CDR3 loop reads CASRNRLATTDTQYF. CDR3 nucleotides: TGTGCCAGCAGAAACCGACTAGCGACCACAGATACGCAGTATTTT.

This clone showed up just a few times. The V call is TRBV5-1, the J call TRBJ1-4; 8 positions match TRBD1. Germline lookup yields CDR1 SGHRS and CDR2 YFSETQ. V shed 3 bases and J 0 bases; nucleotides not matched to a gene: 1. The CDR3 sequence is 15 residues long. In DNA form, the CDR3 reads TGCGCCAGCAGCTGGACAGGGTCAACTAATGAAAAACTGTTTTTT. Residues: CASSWTGSTNEKLFF.

The rearrangement links TRBV14 to TRBJ2-7, with TRBD1 matching 8 bases. The CDR3 consists of 13 residues. With 6 bases clipped from V and 2 bases from J, the junction kept 3 bases outside the gene matches. Germline values: CDR1 SGHDN, CDR2 FVKESK. The CDR3 is CASRRTGTYEQYF. CDR3 DNA: TGTGCCAGCAGACGGACAGGGACCTACGAGCAGTACTTC.

This clone was counted between two and nine times. This chain uses TRBV9 with TRBJ2-7, with 9 nucleotides matching TRBD2. The V segment lost 6 bases and the J segment 4 bases; nucleotides outside the gene matches: 17. This CDR3 has 17 amino acids. In germline, CDR1 is SGDLS, CDR2 YYNGEE. The CDR3 reads CASISGSLTHVGYEQYF. CDR3 nucleotides: TGTGCCAGCATTAGCGGGAGCCTTACCCACGTTGGGTACGAGCAGTACTTC.

The chain recombines TRBV24-1 with TRBJ1-2, with D unresolved. Per germline, CDR1 KGHDR and CDR2 SFDVKD. The CDR3 is 12 residues long. V was trimmed by 8 bases and J by 8 bases, leaving 14 bases between them. CDR3 protein: CATILSGCGYTF. The DNA for the CDR3 is TGTGCCACCATTTTGTCGGGATGCGGCTACACCTTC.

The sample holds a few counts of this clone. The chain couples TRBV2 to TRBJ2-2; D perhaps matches TRBD1 (5 bases). V was trimmed by 4 bases and J by 6 bases, leaving 12 bases between them. Germline V gene lookup returns CDR1 SNHLY and CDR2 FYNNEI. CDR3 length: 14 residues. CDR3 residues: CASSAGFTSGELFF. CDR3 bases: TGTGCCAGCAGTGCAGGGTTTACGTCCGGGGAGCTGTTTTTT. Drawing the rest from reference TRBV2 and TRBJ2-2, the complete variable domain is EPEVTQTPSHQVTQMGQEVILRCVPISNHLYFYWYRQILGQKVEFLVSFYNNEISEKSEIFDDQFSVERPDGSNFTLKIRSTKLEDSAMYFCASSAGFTSGELFFGEGSRLTVL.

The genes are TRBV5-6 and TRBJ2-1; 9 bases line up with TRBD1. Germline V gives CDR1 SGHDT, CDR2 YYEEEE. Losses at the gene ends were 3 bases for V and 7 bases for J; bases not matched to a gene: 8. The CDR3 spans 15 residues. The CDR3 nucleotides read TGTGCCAGCAGCTCCGGGACAGGGTCGCGGAATGAGCAGTTCTTC. Its translation: CASSSGTGSRNEQFF.

The V call is TRBV18, the J call TRBJ2-2, with 7 bases aligning to TRBD2. Germline assignment: CDR1 KGHSH and CDR2 LQKENI. Trimming cost V 5 bases and J 0 bases; bases outside gene matches: 3. The CDR3 covers 15 residues. The CDR3 nucleotides read TGTGCCAGCTCATCACTAGCGCCGAACACCGGGGAGCTGTTTTTT. The encoded protein is CASSSLAPNTGELFF.

The chain uses TRBV7-9 and TRBJ2-7, with 12 bases aligning to TRBD1. The CDR3 is 18 amino acids. Trimming at V came to 3 bases and at J to 5 bases, leaving 14 bases not matched to a gene. The germline gives CDR1 SEHNR, CDR2 FQNEAQ (reference sequence). The DNA of the CDR3 is TGTGCCAGCAGCTTGCCGGGACAGGGGGCAATAGGTGTGAACGAGCAGTACTTC. Residues: CASSLPGQGAIGVNEQYF.

This chain connects TRBV5-3 to TRBJ2-7; 8 bases fit TRBD1. TRBV5-3 is an open reading frame, and its role is uncertain. After removal of 1 base from V and 7 bases from J, the junction contained 10 bases not matched to a gene. The CDR3 sequence is 15 residues long. CDR3 sequence: CARSLLQGGSEEQYF. CDR3 in DNA: TGTGCCAGAAGCTTGTTACAGGGGGGATCCGAGGAGCAGTACTTC.

The chain links TRBV5-4 to TRBJ2-1; 9 bases fit TRBD2. The V segment lost 3 bases and the J segment 6 bases; nucleotides outside the gene matches: 4. Germline-derived CDR1 and CDR2 are SGHNT and YYREEE (reference sequence). The CDR3 totals 14 residues. CDR3: CASSSGLASNEQFF. The CDR3 nucleotides are TGTGCCAGCAGCTCGGGACTAGCTTCCAATGAGCAGTTCTTC. Full variable domain (outside the CDR3, taken from reference TRBV5-4 and TRBJ2-1): ETGVTQSPTHLIKTRGQQVTLRCSSQSGHNTVSWYQQALGQGPQFIFQYYREEENGRGNFPPRFSGLQFPNYSSELNVNALELDDSALYLCASSSGLASNEQFFGPGTRLTVL.

This clone was detected only a few times. The rearrangement joins TRBV9 to TRBJ2-7; 9 bases agree with TRBD2. With 4 bases clipped from V and 0 bases from J, the junction kept 2 bases outside the gene matches. This CDR3 spans 14 amino acids. Germline V CDR1 and CDR2: SGDLS, YYNGEE. The CDR3 region has the DNA TGTGCCAGCAGCCCACTAGCGGGCTCCTACGAGCAGTACTTC. Translation: CASSPLAGSYEQYF.

This chain links TRBV7-2 with TRBJ1-2; no reliable D call. Germline loops: CDR1 SGHTA, CDR2 FQGNSA. The CDR3 contains 11 residues. Trimming shortened V by 6 bases and J by 8 bases, and 10 bases separated the two germline ends. The CDR3, as DNA: TGTGCCAGCAGACGAGGGTGGGGCTACACCTTC. Its protein is CASRRGWGYTF.

This chain joins TRBV4-1 and TRBJ1-5; D gene unclear. Germline V gene lookup returns CDR1 MGHRA and CDR2 YSYEKL. CDR3 length equals 16 residues. V lost 0 bases, J lost 0 bases, and 9 bases lay in between. The CDR3 here is CASSQEEALSNQPQHF. CDR3 DNA: TGCGCCAGCAGCCAAGAGGAGGCCCTTAGCAATCAGCCCCAGCATTTT.